The sequence of this TCR beta chain was determined in a study of cytomegalovirus exposure and HLA in healthy donors. Study observations and caveats: The dataset shows that most TCR sequences were rare, while some public TCRs occurred in many donors.

V was trimmed by 2 bases and J by 1 base, leaving 18 bases between them. Germline lookup yields CDR1 SGHVS and CDR2 FNYEAQ. CDR3 length equals 17 residues. Sequenced by immunoSEQ multiplex PCR; TCRdb stores in-frame clones only, minus some. This table has fewer than 140,000 clones, less than 90% appearing once. Note on this clone: What it binds is not known.

The genes are TRBV7-6 and TRBJ2-7; the D gene is possibly TRBD1 (6 bases). Material: PBMCs. The clonotype originates from a woman between 18 and 29 years old in good health and CMV-seropositive. This CDR3 reads CASSLYGTGPYSYEQYF. Written as DNA, the CDR3 is TGTGCCAGCAGCTTATATGGAACAGGGCCCTATTCCTACGAGCAGTACTTC.